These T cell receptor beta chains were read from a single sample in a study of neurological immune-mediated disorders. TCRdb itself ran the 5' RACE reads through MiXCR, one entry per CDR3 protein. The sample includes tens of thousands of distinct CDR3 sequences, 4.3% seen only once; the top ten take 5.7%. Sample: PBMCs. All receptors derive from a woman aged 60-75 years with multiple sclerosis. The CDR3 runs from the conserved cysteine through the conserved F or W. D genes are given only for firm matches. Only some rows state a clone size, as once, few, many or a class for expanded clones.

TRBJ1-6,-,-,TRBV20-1,TGCAGTGCTCCCGCTGGAGGGGGAGATAATTCACCCCTCCACTTT,CSAPAGGGDNSPLHF
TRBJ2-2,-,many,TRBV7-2,TGTGCCAGCAGCCCGGACTCGACGGTCGGGGAGCTGTTTTTT,CASSPDSTVGELFF
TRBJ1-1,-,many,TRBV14,TGTGCCAGCAGCCAAGATCTTGTAGGACAAGCTTTCTTT,CASSQDLVGQAFF
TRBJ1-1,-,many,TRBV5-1,TGCGCCAGCAGCTTGTTAAGGGGTAAGAACACTGAAGCTTTCTTT,CASSLLRGKNTEAFF
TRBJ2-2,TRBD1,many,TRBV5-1,TGCGCCAGCAGCCCGGGACAGGGCAACGCCGGGGAGCTGTTTTTT,CASSPGQGNAGELFF
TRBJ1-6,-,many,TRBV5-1,TGCGCCAGCAGCTTGGGACTAGAGTCCTATAATTCACCCCTCCACTTT,CASSLGLESYNSPLHF
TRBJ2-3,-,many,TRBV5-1,TGCGCCAGCAGCTTGGACGACACAGATACGCAGTATTTT,CASSLDDTDTQYF
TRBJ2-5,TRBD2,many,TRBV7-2,TGTGCCAGCAGCTCCGGACTAGCGGGGGGTCCCCAAGAGACCCAGTACTTC,CASSSGLAGGPQETQYF
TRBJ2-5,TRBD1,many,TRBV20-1,TGCAGTGCTAGAGGGTGGGACAGGGTGTACCTGCGGGAGACCCAGTACTTC,CSARGWDRVYLRETQYF
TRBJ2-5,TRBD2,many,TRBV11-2,TGTGCCAGCAGCTTAGGCGCTAGCGGGGGGGCCTACGAGACCCAGTACTTC,CASSLGASGGAYETQYF
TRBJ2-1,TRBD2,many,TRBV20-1,TGCAGTGCTAGTCGGGGGACTAGCGGGGGGGGTACAAGCTCCTACAATGAGCAGTTCTTC,CSASRGTSGGGTSSYNEQFF
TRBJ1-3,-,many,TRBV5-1,TGCGCCAGCAGCTTGACGGGGGCAACTGGAAACACCATATATTTT,CASSLTGATGNTIYF
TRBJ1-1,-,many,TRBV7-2,TGTGCCAGCAATACGGGGGTGGGGAACACTGAAGCTTTCTTT,CASNTGVGNTEAFF
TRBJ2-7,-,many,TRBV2,TGTGCCAGCAGGCAGACAGGCAGCTCCTACGAGCAGTACTTC,CASRQTGSSYEQYF
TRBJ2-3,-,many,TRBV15,TGTGCCACCAGCAGCCGGACGGCAGGGACAGATACGCAGTATTTT,CATSSRTAGTDTQYF
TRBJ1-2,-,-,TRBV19,TGTGCCAGTAGTATACTAGGAATCTATGGCTACACCTTC,CASSILGIYGYTF